This TCR beta chain originates from a study of cytomegalovirus exposure and HLA in healthy donors. This clone came up a few times. Its antigen is not identified. General study findings and limits: Immune exposure data for these donors was limited to CMV serostatus. A missense DCLRE1C variant was associated with V- and J-gene trimming of TCR beta chains in a later analysis, and an independent cohort replicated the association. Prediction of most subjects' HLA-A and HLA-B alleles by TCR beta sequences was reportedly accurate.

Primers for the PCR totalled 60 Vbeta and 13 Jbeta. In the source study's methods: In a later analysis, the count reached 80 million or so unique TCR beta chains, with 10 million to 14 million shared. Clones were sequenced by immunoSEQ multiplex PCR, and TCRdb holds only the in-frame ones, with some missing. The DNA was the basis for D and trimming; V, J and clone size are from that table. The sample lists roughly 180,000 clones, 75% occurring once. Per the germline V gene, CDR1 is SGHTA and CDR2 is FQGNSA. The CDR3 is 16 amino acids. The germline V and J ends were trimmed by 1 base and 6 bases, with 16 bases remaining between them.

This clonotype was sampled from a woman aged 40 to 50 in good health and CMV-seropositive. Sequenced input: PBMCs. The V gene is TRBV7-2, the J gene TRBJ2-1, with no clear D. CDR3 protein: CASSLDYNSATNEQFF. The CDR3 nucleotides are TGTGCCAGCAGCTTAGACTACAATTCAGCAACCAATGAGCAGTTCTTC.